The T cell receptor beta chain under discussion was sequenced for a study of spatial heterogeneity in lung cancer. Background on the study: More beta-chain than alpha-chain sequences were consistently detected.

Time point noted: sample taken at primary tumor resection. Germline CDR1 reads LGHNA; CDR2 reads YSLEER. The CDR3 extends over 16 amino acids. The trim removed 0 bases at V and 4 bases at J, leaving 6 bases unmatched. This clonotype was recorded many times. MiXCR was run by TCRdb on the 5' RACE reads, yielding one entry per CDR3 protein. The sample consists of some 39,000 distinct CDR3 sequences, under 7.5% of them appearing once. The chain is built from TRBV4-3 and TRBJ2-1, with 7 bases lining up with TRBD1. The sequence derives from a female donor with early-stage non-small cell lung cancer. This sample comprised PBMCs, obtained at surgery. The CDR3 region has the DNA TGCGCCAGCAGCCAAGATCGAGGGGGCTCGTACAATGAGCAGTTCTTC. Translated, it gives CASSQDRGGSYNEQFF.